The present T cell receptor (beta chain) was sequenced within a study of patients and donors after allogeneic stem cell transplantation. This clonotype was counted a few times. The CDR3 has 14 residues. V gave up 0 bases and J gave up 7 bases, with 12 bases separating them. In germline, CDR1 is LGHNA, CDR2 YNFKEQ. Each CDR3 protein gets one entry after TCRdb re-called the RT-PCR reads with MiXCR. The table shows roughly 230,000 distinct CDR3 sequences, with 14% occurring only once. Sample: blood, either unsorted or a sorted T cell fraction (not recorded which). The chain is built from TRBV4-2 and TRBJ1-2, with no clear D. This clonotype was obtained from a human donor who was either an allogeneic HSCT recipient or a stem cell or donor lymphocyte infusion donor (not recorded which). It is not recorded whose cells these are; they may come from a transplant donor. CDR3 bases: TGTGCCAGCAGCCAAGATCGTGGGAAAACTGGCTACACCTTC. Protein: CASSQDRGKTGYTF.